This T cell receptor (beta chain) was captured by sequencing in a study of post-analysis software for immune sequencing data. As to this clonotype: The antigen remains unidentified.

Unique molecular identifiers were built into the TCR beta cDNA libraries. TCRdb recomputed calls from the PCR reads with MiXCR, one row per CDR3 protein. The sample shows around 710,000 distinct CDR3 sequences, about half of them seen only once. CDR3 length: 14 amino acids. Germline-derived CDR1 and CDR2 are MNHNY and SVGAGI (reference sequence). Study results and caveats: Five or six TRBV segments were more frequent in patients than controls; TRBV5-6, TRBV5-1 and TRBV20-1 belonged to this group.

V is TRBV6-6 and J is TRBJ2-5; 7 nucleotides agree with TRBD1. The assigned J gene may be wrong: the sequence end matches TRBJ2-7 better. Sequencing input: blood. The receptor was isolated from a girl between 10 and 17 years old with multiple sclerosis. CDR3 nucleotide sequence: TGTGCCAGCAGGGGGACAGCAAAATCCTACGAGCAGTACTTC. Amino acids: CASRGTAKSYEQYF.